This passage covers 14 T cell receptor beta chains from one sample sequenced in a study of OX40 agonist ivuxolimab in advanced cancers. Data came from immunoSEQ multiplex PCR; TCRdb stores just in-frame clones and leaves some out. In the table there are about 62,000 clones, about four fifths of which are singletons. Sample: CD4+ or CD8+ T cells sorted from blood, taken in a trial of the OX40 agonist ivuxolimab. Receptors were obtained from an adult with an advanced solid tumor such as melanoma, head and neck, liver or kidney cancer.

A single count supports this clone. A read error may produce the germline difference seen at one junction end. The V gene is TRBV29-1, the J gene TRBJ2-3; tentative D call: TRBD1 (5 bases). Germline assignment: CDR1 SQVTM and CDR2 ANQGSEA. This CDR3 is 12 amino acids long. This chain's CDR3 is CSVEDVTGTQYF. The DNA of the CDR3 is TGCAGCGTTGAAGATGTTACAGGTACGCAGTATTTT.

This chain uses TRBV29-1 with TRBJ2-7, with 9 bases aligning to TRBD2. CDR1 is SQVTM, CDR2 ANQGSEA, per germline. This CDR3 is 16 amino acids long. V lost 0 bases to trimming and J lost 2 bases; unmatched junction nucleotides: 8. The CDR3 DNA reads TGCAGCGTTGAAGATCCCATCAGCGGGAGGCCCTACGAGCAGTACTTC. Translating it yields CSVEDPISGRPYEQYF.

The rearrangement uses TRBV4-3 and TRBJ1-2, with 9 bases lining up with TRBD1. The length of the CDR3 is 16 residues. J lost 1 base, V lost 1 base, and 4 bases had no gene match. Germline loops: CDR1 LGHNA, CDR2 YSLEER. The CDR3 region is CASSQGTGDFNYGYTF. The CDR3 DNA reads as TGCGCCAGCAGCCAAGGGACAGGGGACTTTAACTATGGCTACACCTTC.

This sequence joins TRBV7-8 and TRBJ2-7, with 8 bases fitting TRBD1. The CDR3 runs to 17 residues. Germline CDR1 is SGHVS and CDR2 is FQNEAQ. V was clipped by 5 bases and J by 3 bases; unmatched bases: 15. The CDR3 reads CASSQGPGTGALYEQYF. CDR3 bases: TGTGCCAGCAGCCAAGGGCCGGGGACAGGAGCTCTCTACGAGCAGTACTTC.

The chain carries TRBV27 and TRBJ1-2, with TRBD1 matching 7 bases. Per the germline V gene, CDR1 is MNHEY and CDR2 is SMNVEV (reference sequence). This CDR3 has 14 amino acids. The ends lost 5 bases at V and 3 bases at J; junction bases unmatched: 6. This chain's CDR3 is CASSLSTGHYGYTF. The CDR3 DNA reads TGTGCCAGCAGTCTCTCGACAGGGCACTATGGCTACACCTTC.

This clone was observed once. This chain joins TRBV13 and TRBJ2-3; D may match TRBD1 or TRBD2 (6 bases each). V lost 5 bases to trimming and J lost 0 bases, with 9 bases between them. The CDR3 consists of 14 residues. Looked up from germline, CDR1 is PRHDT and CDR2 is FYEKMQ (reference sequence). The CDR3 DNA is TGTGCCAGCAGCGGGGGGCCTAGCACAGATACGCAGTATTTT. Translation: CASSGGPSTDTQYF.

The rearrangement uses TRBV6-5 and TRBJ1-6; no definite D call. The CDR3 sequence is 11 residues long. V lost 11 bases and J 6 bases, leaving 8 bases between the germline ends. Germline V lookup: CDR1 MNHEY, CDR2 SVGAGI. DNA for the CDR3: TGTGCCCCGGGCACTAATTCACCCCTCCACTTT. Translation gives CAPGTNSPLHF.

The chain uses TRBV4-1 and TRBJ2-7; 12 bases line up with TRBD1. V shed 1 base and J 3 bases; nucleotides not matched to a gene: 1. Per germline, CDR1 MGHRA and CDR2 YSYEKL. The length of the CDR3 is 15 residues. CDR3 loop: CASSQGDRGLYEQYF. CDR3 coding DNA: TGCGCCAGCAGCCAAGGGGACAGGGGGCTCTACGAGCAGTACTTC.

For the CDR3, the DNA is TGCGCCAGCAACCGACCCTCGGAGGGGATTTATGCTGAAGCTTTCTTT. Its translation is CASNRPSEGIYAEAFF. The chain joins TRBV4-3 to TRBJ1-1; maybe TRBD1 (5 bases). From germline, CDR1 is LGHNA and CDR2 YSLEER. V lost 7 bases, J lost 6 bases, and 24 bases lay in between. The CDR3 has 16 residues.

The V and J genes are TRBV30 and TRBJ1-5; D remains ambiguous. The CDR3 sequence is 13 residues long. V was trimmed by 4 bases and J by 2 bases, leaving 9 bases between them. Per germline, CDR1 GTSNPN and CDR2 SVGIG (reference sequence). The CDR3 here is CAWTVGGNQPQHF. CDR3 nucleotides: TGTGCCTGGACCGTTGGGGGCAATCAGCCCCAGCATTTT.

The chain carries TRBV19 and TRBJ2-4; 8 bases map to TRBD2. The CDR3 length is 16 residues. V was pared by 2 bases and J by 1 base, with 4 bases of the junction left unmatched. CDR1 and CDR2 from the germline V gene are LNHDA and SQIVND (reference sequence). The CDR3 is CASSIPGGGAKNIQYF. CDR3 in DNA: TGTGCCAGTAGTATACCGGGAGGGGGGGCCAAAAACATTCAGTACTTC.

V usage is TRBV7-2 and J usage is TRBJ2-5; D possibly corresponds to TRBD1 (8 bases). The CDR3 is 15 amino acids. V shed 6 bases and J shed 4 bases, with 18 bases lying between them. From germline, CDR1 is SGHTA and CDR2 FQGNSA. CDR3 protein: CASRPRTGRAETQYF. CDR3 nucleotide sequence: TGTGCCAGCAGACCACGGACAGGGAGGGCAGAGACCCAGTACTTC.

The V and J genes are TRBV4-3 and TRBJ1-2; the D is unclear. Germline V gives CDR1 LGHNA, CDR2 YSLEER. Trimming cost V 4 bases and J 4 bases, with 13 bases left between them. The CDR3 consists of 14 residues. Written as DNA, the CDR3 is TGCGCCAGCAGCCTCCGAGATGGACCCTATGGCTACACCTTC. The encoded protein is CASSLRDGPYGYTF.

The chain joins TRBV21-1 to TRBJ2-5; the table's D call of TRBD2 was not tested on the DNA. TRBV21-1 is a known pseudogene. The CDR3 length is 13 residues. The CDR3 nucleotides read TGTGCCAGCAGCAGAAAGGTTGGGGAGTCCCAGTACTTC. It is translated as CASSRKVGESQYF.